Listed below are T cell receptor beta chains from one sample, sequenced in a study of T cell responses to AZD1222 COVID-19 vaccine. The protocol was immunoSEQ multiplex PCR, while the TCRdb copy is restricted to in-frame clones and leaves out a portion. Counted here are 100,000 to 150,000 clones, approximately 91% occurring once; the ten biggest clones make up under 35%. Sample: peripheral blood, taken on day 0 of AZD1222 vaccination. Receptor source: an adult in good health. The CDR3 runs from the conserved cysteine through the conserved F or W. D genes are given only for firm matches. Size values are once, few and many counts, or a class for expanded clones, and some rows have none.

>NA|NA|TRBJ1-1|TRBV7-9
TGTGCCAGCAGCCGCCAGGGGTTGGAAGCTTTCTTT
CASSRQGLEAFF
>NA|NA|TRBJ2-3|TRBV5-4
TGTGCCAGCAGCTTGGGGAGGAGGCGGAGCCTGGAAGATACGCAGTATTTT
CASSLGRRRSLEDTQYF
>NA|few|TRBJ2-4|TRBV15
TGTGCCACCAGAGGGGGGACCAAAAACATTCAGTACTTC
CATRGGTKNIQYF
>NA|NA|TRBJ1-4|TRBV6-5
TGTGCCAGCAGGCGGACGGAATGGGAAAAACTGTTTTTT
CASRRTEWEKLFF
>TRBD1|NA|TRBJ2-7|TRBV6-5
TGTGCCAGCTGGGACAGGGGAGGGTCCTACGAGCAGTACTTC
CASWDRGGSYEQYF
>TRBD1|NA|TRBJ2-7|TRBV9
TGTGCCAGCAGCCCAACCGGGACAGGGATTGAGCAGTACTTC
CASSPTGTGIEQYF
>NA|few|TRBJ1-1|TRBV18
TGTGCCAGCTCACAAACCGGGACTGAAGCTTTCTTT
CASSQTGTEAFF
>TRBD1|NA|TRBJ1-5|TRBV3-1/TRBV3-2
TGTGCCAGCAGCCAAGGTACAGGGGTTCGGGGTCAGCCCCAGCATTTT
CASSQGTGVRGQPQHF
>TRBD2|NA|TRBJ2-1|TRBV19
TGTGCCAGTAGTATAGGGACTAGCGGATACAATGAGCAGTTCTTC
CASSIGTSGYNEQFF
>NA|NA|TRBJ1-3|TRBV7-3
TGTGCCAGCAGTTCGCAGACAGACGGAAACACCATATATTTT
CASSSQTDGNTIYF
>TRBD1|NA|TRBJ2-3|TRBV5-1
TGCGCCAGCAGATCCCCCGGACAGGGCGACACAGATACGCAGTATTTT
CASRSPGQGDTDTQYF
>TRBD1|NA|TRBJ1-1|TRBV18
TGTGCCAGCTCATCGACAGGGGATACTGAAGCTTTCTTT
CASSSTGDTEAFF
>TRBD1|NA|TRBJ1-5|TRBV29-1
TGCAGCGTTGTTGGGACAGGGGGCTTAGATCAGCCCCAGCATTTT
CSVVGTGGLDQPQHF
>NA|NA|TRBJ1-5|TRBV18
TGTGCCAGCTCACCACCTCAGACCAACCAGCCCCAGCATTTT
CASSPPQTNQPQHF
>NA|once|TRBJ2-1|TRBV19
TGTGCCAGTAGTATGGGGACCCAAGGGAATGAGCAGTTCTTC
CASSMGTQGNEQFF
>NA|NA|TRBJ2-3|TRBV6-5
TGTGCCAGCAGTTACTCGAGGGGAGATACGCAGTATTTT
CASSYSRGDTQYF
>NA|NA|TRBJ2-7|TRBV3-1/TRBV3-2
TGTGCCAGCAGCTCAAACTACGAGCAGTACTTC
CASSSNYEQYF
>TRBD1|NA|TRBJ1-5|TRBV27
TGTGCCAGCAGTCAGACAGGGACAGGGCCCCAGCATTTT
CASSQTGTGPQHF
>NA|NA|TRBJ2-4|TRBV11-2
TGTGCCAGCAGCTTGGCAGGGACCAAAAACATTCAGTACTTC
CASSLAGTKNIQYF
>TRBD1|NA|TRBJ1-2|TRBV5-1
TGCGCCAGCAGCCCCGGGGACAGGGTTGGCTATGGCTACACCTTC
CASSPGDRVGYGYTF
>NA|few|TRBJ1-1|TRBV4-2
TGTGCCAGCAGCCAAGGTCATTCAGGAGTCGGTGAAGCTTTCTTT
CASSQGHSGVGEAFF
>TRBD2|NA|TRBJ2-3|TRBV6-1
TGTGCCAGCAGTGTTACTAGCGGGATGACTCCTAGCACAGATACGCAGTATTTT
CASSVTSGMTPSTDTQYF